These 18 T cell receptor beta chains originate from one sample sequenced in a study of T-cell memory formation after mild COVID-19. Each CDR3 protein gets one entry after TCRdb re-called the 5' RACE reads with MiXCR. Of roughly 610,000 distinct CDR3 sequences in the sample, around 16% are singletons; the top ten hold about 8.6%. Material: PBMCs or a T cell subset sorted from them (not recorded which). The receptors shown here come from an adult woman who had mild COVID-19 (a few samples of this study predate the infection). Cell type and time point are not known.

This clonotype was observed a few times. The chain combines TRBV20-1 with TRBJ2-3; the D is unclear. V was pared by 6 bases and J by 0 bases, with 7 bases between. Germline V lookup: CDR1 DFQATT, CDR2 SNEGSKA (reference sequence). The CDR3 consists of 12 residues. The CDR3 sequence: CSAPKSTDTQYF. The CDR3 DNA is TGCAGTGCACCTAAAAGCACAGATACGCAGTATTTT.

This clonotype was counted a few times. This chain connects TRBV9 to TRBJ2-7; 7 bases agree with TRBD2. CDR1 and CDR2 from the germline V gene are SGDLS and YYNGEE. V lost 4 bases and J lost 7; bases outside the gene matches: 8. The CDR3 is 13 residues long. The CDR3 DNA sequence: TGTGCCAGCAGCCCGCGGGTCGGGGGGGAGCAGTACTTC. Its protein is CASSPRVGGEQYF.

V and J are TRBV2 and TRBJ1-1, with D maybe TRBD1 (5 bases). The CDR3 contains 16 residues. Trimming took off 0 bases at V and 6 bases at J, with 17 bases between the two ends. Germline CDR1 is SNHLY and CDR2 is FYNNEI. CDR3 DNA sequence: TGTGCCAGCAGTGAAGCGCCATGGAGACAGCGGTCTGAAGCTTTCTTT. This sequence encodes CASSEAPWRQRSEAFF.

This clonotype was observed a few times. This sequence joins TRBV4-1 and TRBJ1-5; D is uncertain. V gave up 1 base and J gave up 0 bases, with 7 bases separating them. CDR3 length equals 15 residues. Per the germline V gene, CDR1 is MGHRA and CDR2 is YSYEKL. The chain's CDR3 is CASSQGLTSNQPQHF. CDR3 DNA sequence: TGCGCCAGCAGCCAAGGACTTACTAGCAATCAGCCCCAGCATTTT.

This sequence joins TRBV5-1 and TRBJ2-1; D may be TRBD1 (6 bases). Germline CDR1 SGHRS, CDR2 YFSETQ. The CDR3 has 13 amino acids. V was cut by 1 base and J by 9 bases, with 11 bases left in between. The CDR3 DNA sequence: TGCGCCAGCAGCTTGTACAGGGCAGGTGAGCAGTTCTTC. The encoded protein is CASSLYRAGEQFF.

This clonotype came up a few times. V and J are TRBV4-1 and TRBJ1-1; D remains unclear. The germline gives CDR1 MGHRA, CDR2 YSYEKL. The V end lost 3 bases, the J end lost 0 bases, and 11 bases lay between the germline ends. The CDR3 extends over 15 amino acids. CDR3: CASSQFKRMNTEAFF. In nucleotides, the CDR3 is TGCGCCAGCAGCCAGTTCAAACGAATGAACACTGAAGCTTTCTTT.

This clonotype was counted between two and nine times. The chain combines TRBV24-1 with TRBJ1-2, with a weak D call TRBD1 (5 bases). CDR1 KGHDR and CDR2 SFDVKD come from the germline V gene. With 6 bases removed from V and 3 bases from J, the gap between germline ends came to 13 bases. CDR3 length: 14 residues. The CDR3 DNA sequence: TGTGCCACCAGTCAAGTAGGGGTGGACTATGGCTACACCTTC. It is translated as CATSQVGVDYGYTF.

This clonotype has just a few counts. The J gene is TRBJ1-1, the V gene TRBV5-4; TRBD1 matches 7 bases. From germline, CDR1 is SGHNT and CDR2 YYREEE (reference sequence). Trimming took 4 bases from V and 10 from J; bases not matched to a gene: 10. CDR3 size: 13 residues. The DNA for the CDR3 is TGTGCCAGCAGCCGGACAGGCCGGAGGGGAGCTTTCTTT. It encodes CASSRTGRRGAFF.

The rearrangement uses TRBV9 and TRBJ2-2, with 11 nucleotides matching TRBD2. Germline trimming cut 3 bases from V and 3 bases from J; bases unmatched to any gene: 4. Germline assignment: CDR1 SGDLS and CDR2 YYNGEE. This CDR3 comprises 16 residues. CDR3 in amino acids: CASSALAGAYTGELFF. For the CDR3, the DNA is TGTGCCAGCAGCGCACTAGCGGGGGCCTACACCGGGGAGCTGTTTTTT. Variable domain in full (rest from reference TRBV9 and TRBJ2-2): DSGVTQTPKHLITATGQRVTLRCSPRSGDLSVYWYQQSLDQGLQFLIQYYNGEERAKGNILERFSAQQFPDLHSELNLSSLELGDSALYFCASSALAGAYTGELFFGEGSRLTVL.

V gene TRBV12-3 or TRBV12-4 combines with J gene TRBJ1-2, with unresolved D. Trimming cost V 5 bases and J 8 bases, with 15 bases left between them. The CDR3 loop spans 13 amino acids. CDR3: CASSVVSLGGYTF. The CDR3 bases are TGTGCCAGCAGTGTAGTGTCCCTTGGGGGCTACACCTTC.

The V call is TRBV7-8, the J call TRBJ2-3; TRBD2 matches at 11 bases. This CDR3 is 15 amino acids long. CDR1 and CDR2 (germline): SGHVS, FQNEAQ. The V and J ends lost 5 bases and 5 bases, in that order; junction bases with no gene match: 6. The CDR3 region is CASSPTGTSGDTQYF. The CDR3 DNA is TGTGCCAGCAGCCCGACCGGGACTAGCGGAGATACGCAGTATTTT. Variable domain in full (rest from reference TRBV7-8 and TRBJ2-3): GAGVSQSPRYKVAKRGQDVALRCDPISGHVSLFWYQQALGQGPEFLTYFQNEAQLDKSGLPSDRFFAERPEGSVSTLKIQRTQQEDSAVYLCASSPTGTSGDTQYFGPGTRLTVL.

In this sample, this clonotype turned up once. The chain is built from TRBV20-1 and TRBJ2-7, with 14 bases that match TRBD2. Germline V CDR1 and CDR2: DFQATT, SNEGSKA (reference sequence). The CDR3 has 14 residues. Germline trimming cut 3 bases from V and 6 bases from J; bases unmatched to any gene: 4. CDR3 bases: TGCAGTGCTAGCCCGGGACTAGCGGGGGTCGAGCAGTACTTC. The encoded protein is CSASPGLAGVEQYF.

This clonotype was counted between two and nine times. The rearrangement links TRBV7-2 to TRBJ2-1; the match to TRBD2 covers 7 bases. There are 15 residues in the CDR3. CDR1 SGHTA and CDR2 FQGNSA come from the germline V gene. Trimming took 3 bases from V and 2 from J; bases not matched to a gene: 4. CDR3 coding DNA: TGTGCCAGCAGCTTGCTAGCGGTTACCTACAATGAGCAGTTCTTC. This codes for CASSLLAVTYNEQFF.

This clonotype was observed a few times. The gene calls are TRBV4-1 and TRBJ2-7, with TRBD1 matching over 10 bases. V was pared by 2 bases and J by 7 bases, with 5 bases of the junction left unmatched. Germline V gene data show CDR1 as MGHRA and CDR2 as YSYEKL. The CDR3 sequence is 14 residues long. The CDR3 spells CASSQRQGAREQYF. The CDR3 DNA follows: TGCGCCAGCAGCCAAAGACAGGGGGCGCGGGAGCAGTACTTC.

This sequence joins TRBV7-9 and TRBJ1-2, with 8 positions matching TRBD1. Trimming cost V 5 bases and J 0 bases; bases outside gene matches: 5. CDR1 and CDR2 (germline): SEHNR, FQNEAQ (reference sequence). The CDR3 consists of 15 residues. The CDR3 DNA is TGTGCCAGCAGCCCGACAGGGGATTCTAACTATGGCTACACCTTC. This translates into CASSPTGDSNYGYTF.

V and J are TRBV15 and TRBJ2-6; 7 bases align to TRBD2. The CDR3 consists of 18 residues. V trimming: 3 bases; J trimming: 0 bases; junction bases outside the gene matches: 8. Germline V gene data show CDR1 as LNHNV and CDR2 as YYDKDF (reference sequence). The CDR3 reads CATSRSPGRSSGANVLTF. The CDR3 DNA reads TGTGCCACCAGCAGGTCCCCCGGGAGGAGCTCTGGGGCCAACGTCCTGACTTTC.

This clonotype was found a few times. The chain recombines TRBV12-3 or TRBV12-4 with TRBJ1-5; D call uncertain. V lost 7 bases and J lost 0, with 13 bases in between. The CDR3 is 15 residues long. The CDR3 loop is CASKEGRHSNQPQHF. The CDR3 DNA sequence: TGTGCCAGCAAGGAGGGCCGCCATAGCAATCAGCCCCAGCATTTT.

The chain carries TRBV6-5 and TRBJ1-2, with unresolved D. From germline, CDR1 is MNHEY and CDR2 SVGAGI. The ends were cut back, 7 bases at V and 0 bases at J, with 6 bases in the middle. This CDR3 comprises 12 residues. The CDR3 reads CASISPNYGYTF. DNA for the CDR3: TGTGCCAGCATCTCCCCTAACTATGGCTACACCTTC.